This T cell receptor beta chain came from a study of T cells in localized non-small cell lung cancer. Study conclusions and caveats: Of the top 100 tumor clones, median around 55 were in adjacent lung, 25 to 35 among its top 100.

In regard to this clone: Its antigen is as yet unknown.

CDR1 and CDR2 from the germline V gene are SEHNR and FQNEAQ (reference sequence). The CDR3 is 13 amino acids. V gave up 6 bases and J gave up 5 bases, with 13 bases separating them. Here immunoSEQ multiplex PCR was the method, and the copy in TCRdb shows in-frame clones only, minus some. The sample carries fewer than 9,000 clones, approximately 87% recorded once. The J gene is TRBJ2-5, the V gene TRBV7-9; no reliable D call. The sequence was obtained from a male donor at least 60 years old with stage III lung adenocarcinoma. Source: peripheral blood, taken before any cancer treatment. CDR3 DNA: TGTGCCAGCAGACAAGATCCGAGGGAGACCCAGTACTTC. This sequence encodes CASRQDPRETQYF.